The 26 T cell receptor beta chains presented below share a single source sample, sequenced in a study of HIV-infected patients and healthy controls. cDNA was made from around 0.45 ug RNA using alpha and beta constant primers. Each of the alpha and beta chains got its own library through chain-specific third strand synthesis with indices. TCRdb reprocessed the 5' RACE reads with MiXCR, giving one entry per CDR3 protein. This sample has 8,500 to 9,000 distinct CDR3 sequences; around 8% occur once, and the top ten carry over 8.5%. Roughly three months, about 14 weeks, into antiretroviral therapy, follow-up blood was collected. The repertoire came from unfractionated whole blood and reflected all unsorted peripheral T cells. The material sequenced was blood, taken during antiretroviral therapy. Receptors were obtained from an adult with HIV infection.

This clonotype is medium-sized. The rearrangement uses TRBV2 and TRBJ2-1; 14 bases align to TRBD2. Trimming cost V 3 bases and J 13 bases; bases outside gene matches: 11. The V gene's germline CDR1 is SNHLY and CDR2 FYNNEI. This CDR3 is 16 amino acids long. The CDR3 loop is CASSEPAGTSGRGQFF. The CDR3 region has the DNA TGTGCCAGCAGTGAGCCTGCCGGGACTAGCGGGAGAGGTCAGTTCTTC.

This clonotype is categorized as medium-sized. The chain combines TRBV6-6 with TRBJ2-1; 7 bases agree with TRBD2. V shed 6 bases, J shed 4 bases, and the junction held 6 bases outside the gene matches. The germline V gene has CDR1 MNHNY and CDR2 SVGAGI (reference sequence). CDR3 length: 14 amino acids. This chain's CDR3 is CASSWLAEYNEQFF. In DNA form, the CDR3 reads TGTGCCAGCAGCTGGCTAGCGGAATACAATGAGCAGTTCTTC.

This clonotype was picked up a small number of times. The rearrangement uses TRBV3-1 and TRBJ1-1, with no clear D. Germline lookup yields CDR1 LGHDT and CDR2 YNNKEL (reference sequence). V lost 1 base and J 1 base, leaving 13 bases between the germline ends. This CDR3 comprises 16 residues. CDR3 sequence: CASSQGFRGGNTEAFF. The CDR3 nucleotides are TGTGCCAGCAGCCAAGGATTCCGGGGAGGGAACACTGAAGCTTTCTTT.

By sample share, this clonotype is medium-sized. The gene calls are TRBV7-2 and TRBJ2-7, with a tentative D call TRBD2 (6 bases). Looked up from germline, CDR1 is SGHTA and CDR2 is FQGNSA. Trimming cost V 2 bases and J 8 bases, with 19 bases left between them. The length of the CDR3 is 15 residues. CDR3 protein: CASSLSPASASKQYF. For the CDR3, the DNA is TGTGCCAGCAGCTTATCGCCTGCTAGCGCTTCGAAGCAGTACTTC.

Within the sample, this clonotype is medium-sized. The chain links TRBV14 to TRBJ2-3; D may be TRBD2 (6 bases). The V end lost 3 bases, the J end lost 3 bases, and 25 bases lay between the germline ends. Germline loops: CDR1 SGHDN, CDR2 FVKESK. The CDR3 sequence is 19 residues long. This CDR3 reads CASSQRQTGLSMRTDTQYF. As DNA, the CDR3 is TGTGCCAGCAGCCAGCGCCAAACGGGACTCTCCATGAGGACAGATACGCAGTATTTT.

This clonotype is termed medium-sized (0.01 to 0.1%). The chain combines TRBV5-1 with TRBJ2-5; 9 nucleotides line up with TRBD1. Germline V gene data show CDR1 as SGHRS and CDR2 as YFSETQ. Trimming at V came to 4 bases and at J to 2 bases, leaving 3 bases not matched to a gene. The CDR3 extends over 14 amino acids. The CDR3 nucleotides are TGCGCCAGCAGCCGTGACAGGGGGCAAGAGACCCAGTACTTC. Protein product: CASSRDRGQETQYF. The full variable domain, its missing parts supplied by reference TRBV5-1 and TRBJ2-5, is KAGVTQTPRYLIKTRGQQVTLSCSPISGHRSVSWYQQTPGQGLQFLFEYFSETQRNKGNFPGRFSGRQFSNSRSEMNVSTLELGDSALYLCASSRDRGQETQYFGPGTRLLVL.

In its sample, this clonotype is medium-sized. The genes are TRBV20-1 and TRBJ2-7; maybe TRBD2 (6 bases). Germline CDR1 and CDR2: DFQATT and SNEGSKA (reference sequence). The CDR3 runs to 14 residues. The V gene lost 6 bases and the J gene lost 0 bases, with 15 bases spanning the gap. The DNA for the CDR3 is TGCAGTGCCCGAAATGTGCGGGACTCCTACGAGCAGTACTTC. Protein sequence: CSARNVRDSYEQYF.

The chain recombines TRBV7-9 with TRBJ1-5; 7 nucleotides agree with TRBD1. Germline loops: CDR1 SEHNR, CDR2 FQNEAQ (reference sequence). This CDR3 is built from 15 residues. The ends lost 4 bases at V and 2 bases at J; junction bases unmatched: 5. The CDR3 region is CASSSGTARNQPQHF. CDR3 coding DNA: TGTGCCAGCAGCTCGGGGACAGCGCGCAATCAGCCCCAGCATTTT.

By share of the sample, this clonotype is medium-sized. The chain carries TRBV24-1 and TRBJ2-3, with 8 bases aligning to TRBD2. The length of the CDR3 is 17 residues. From germline, CDR1 is KGHDR and CDR2 SFDVKD. V was clipped by 3 bases and J by 1 base; unmatched bases: 8. The CDR3 nucleotides are TGTGCCACCAGTGATGTCTCTAGCGGGCCACGCACAGATACGCAGTATTTT. Its protein is CATSDVSSGPRTDTQYF.

The chain uses TRBV7-8 and TRBJ1-1, with 7 bases matching TRBD1. This CDR3 spans 15 amino acids. Germline-derived CDR1 and CDR2 are SGHVS and FQNEAQ. The V and J ends lost 5 bases and 2 bases, in that order; junction bases with no gene match: 8. The CDR3 loop is CASSIRTGHNTEAFF. The CDR3 DNA reads as TGTGCCAGCAGCATCCGGACAGGACACAACACTGAAGCTTTCTTT.

The sample holds a few counts of this clonotype. The chain recombines TRBV6-2 or TRBV6-3 with TRBJ2-1, with D unresolved. Trimming cost V 10 bases and J 5 bases, with 6 bases left between them. This CDR3 contains 10 residues. Germline V lookup: CDR1 MNHEY, CDR2 SVGEGT. The CDR3 sequence is CATLHNEQFF. CDR3 in DNA: TGTGCCACGCTCCACAATGAGCAGTTCTTC.

The rearrangement uses TRBV12-3 or TRBV12-4 and TRBJ2-7, with D perhaps matching TRBD2 (6 bases). This CDR3 region has 13 residues. Deletions cut 7 bases from V and 2 bases from J, with 12 bases between. The CDR3 region has the DNA TGTGCCAGCACTCTTAGCGGAACCTACGAGCAGTACTTC. Its translation is CASTLSGTYEQYF.

This clonotype has at least ten counts. This chain links TRBV20-1 with TRBJ1-1; tentatively, D is TRBD1 (5 bases). The CDR3 is 14 residues long. Germline V gene lookup returns CDR1 DFQATT and CDR2 SNEGSKA (reference sequence). V was clipped by 6 bases and J by 4 bases, with 18 bases between them. CDR3 sequence: CSAPTAVGGTEAFF. The CDR3 nucleotides read TGCAGTGCCCCGACTGCTGTTGGGGGCACTGAAGCTTTCTTT.

By share, this clonotype ranks as medium-sized. The rearrangement uses TRBV14 and TRBJ2-7; 11 bases fit TRBD1. The V gene's germline CDR1 is SGHDN and CDR2 FVKESK. CDR3 size: 15 residues. Trimming cost V 3 bases and J 5 bases; bases outside gene matches: 6. Here the CDR3 DNA reads TGTGCCAGCAGCCACTGGGACAGGGGGTCGGACGAGCAGTACTTC. Protein sequence: CASSHWDRGSDEQYF.

By sample fraction, this clonotype is medium-sized. The chain joins TRBV3-1 to TRBJ2-2; 7 bases fit TRBD2. Germline V gives CDR1 LGHDT, CDR2 YNNKEL (reference sequence). The junction had 4 bases not matched to a gene; V was cut back by 4 bases and J by 2 bases. The CDR3 contains 15 residues. The CDR3 DNA sequence: TGTGCCAGCAGCCCAGTGACTAGCAACACCGGGGAGCTGTTTTTT. This codes for CASSPVTSNTGELFF.

In its sample, this clonotype was seen many times. This sequence joins TRBV20-1 and TRBJ2-7, with D unresolved. Germline V gene lookup returns CDR1 DFQATT and CDR2 SNEGSKA (reference sequence). Trimming shortened V by 1 base and J by 0 bases, and 7 bases separated the two germline ends. CDR3 length: 13 amino acids. The CDR3 is CSARVPNSYEQYF. CDR3 sequence (DNA): TGCAGTGCTAGAGTTCCTAACTCCTACGAGCAGTACTTC.

This clonotype is classed as medium-sized. This chain uses TRBV6-2 or TRBV6-3 with TRBJ1-1; 7 bases align to TRBD1. CDR1 and CDR2 from the germline V gene are MNHEY and SVGEGT. The CDR3 is 11 amino acids. V shed 5 bases, J shed 10 bases, and the junction held 4 bases outside the gene matches. CDR3 amino acids: CASSNRQGAFF. CDR3 in DNA: TGTGCCAGCAGTAACCGACAGGGAGCTTTCTTT.

This clonotype was observed many times. The chain carries TRBV10-3 and TRBJ2-6, with D tentatively TRBD1 or TRBD2 (5 bases each). Germline lookup yields CDR1 ENHRY and CDR2 SYGVKD. Trimming removed 10 bases at V and 0 bases at J, with 13 bases between. This CDR3 region has 15 residues. Here the CDR3 DNA reads TGTGCCACCCAATGGGGGAGCTCTGGGGCCAACGTCCTGACTTTC. Translated: CATQWGSSGANVLTF.

Judged by abundance, this clonotype is medium-sized (0.01 to 0.1%). The chain has TRBV9 and TRBJ1-1, with no clear D. The length of the CDR3 is 15 residues. Germline V gene sequence: CDR1 SGDLS, CDR2 YYNGEE. V lost 0 bases, J lost 1 base, and 10 bases lay in between. The CDR3: CASSVEAEWNTEAFF. The DNA of the CDR3 is TGTGCCAGCAGCGTAGAGGCCGAGTGGAACACTGAAGCTTTCTTT.

By its share, this clonotype is medium-sized (0.01 to 0.1%). This chain joins TRBV7-9 and TRBJ2-2; TRBD1 matches 8 bases. J gave up 6 bases and V 2 bases, and 8 bases lay outside the gene matches. Looked up from germline, CDR1 is SEHNR and CDR2 is FQNEAQ (reference sequence). CDR3 length: 16 residues. This CDR3 is CASSLRQGINSGELFF. As DNA, the CDR3 is TGTGCCAGCAGCTTACGACAGGGGATAAACTCCGGGGAGCTGTTTTTT. The full variable domain, completed using reference TRBV7-9 and TRBJ2-2, is DTGVSQNPRHKITKRGQNVTFRCDPISEHNRLYWYRQTLGQGPEFLTYFQNEAQLEKSRLLSDRFSAERPKGSFSTLEIQRTEQGDSAMYLCASSLRQGINSGELFFGEGSRLTVL.

This clonotype appeared many times. The CDR3 nucleotides read TGCAGTGCTAGAGTTTGGGCAGGGGCCACGAACACTGAAGCTTTCTTT. Residues: CSARVWAGATNTEAFF. V usage is TRBV20-1 and J usage is TRBJ1-1, with a possible D match to TRBD1 (6 bases). V shed 1 base and J shed 1 base, with 16 bases lying between them. Germline values: CDR1 DFQATT, CDR2 SNEGSKA (reference sequence). CDR3 size: 16 residues.

This clonotype counts as medium-sized. V usage is TRBV12-3 or TRBV12-4 and J usage is TRBJ2-5; 8 nucleotides line up with TRBD1. This CDR3 comprises 14 residues. The V and J ends lost 2 bases and 2 bases, in that order; junction bases with no gene match: 1. The CDR3 spells CASSLWDRQETQYF. The CDR3 coding sequence is TGTGCCAGCAGTTTATGGGACAGGCAAGAGACCCAGTACTTC.

V and J are TRBV12-3 or TRBV12-4 and TRBJ1-1; D gene uncertain. V lost 7 bases and J lost 1, with 13 bases in between. The CDR3 is 14 amino acids. CDR3 sequence reads: CASTSVGRNTEAFF. CDR3 in DNA: TGTGCCAGCACCTCGGTAGGGAGGAACACTGAAGCTTTCTTT.

This clonotype has a count of ten or more. CDR3 in amino acids: CASSEAPHYEQYF. The DNA of the CDR3 is TGTGCCAGCAGTGAAGCCCCTCACTACGAGCAGTACTTC. V is TRBV6-1 and J is TRBJ2-7; D uncertain. Trimming pared 0 bases from V and 3 bases from J, leaving 6 bases between. Germline values: CDR1 MNHNS, CDR2 SASEGT. The CDR3 is made up of 13 amino acids.

This clonotype counts as medium-sized. The chain links TRBV5-5 to TRBJ2-3, with a weak D call TRBD1 (6 bases). Per germline, CDR1 SGHKS and CDR2 YYEKEE (reference sequence). This CDR3 comprises 15 residues. V lost 4 bases, J lost 2 bases, and 14 bases lay in between. CDR3 bases: TGTGCCAGCAGCGCTGACAGGTTTTACACAGATACGCAGTATTTT. Translation gives CASSADRFYTDTQYF.

This clonotype was seen ten or more times. V usage is TRBV20-1 and J usage is TRBJ2-1; D is uncertain. CDR3 length: 16 residues. The V gene lost 0 bases and the J gene lost 0 bases, with 12 bases spanning the gap. Germline CDR1 and CDR2: DFQATT and SNEGSKA (reference sequence). In DNA form, the CDR3 reads TGCAGTGCTAGAGACGCCCGGCATTCCTCCTACAATGAGCAGTTCTTC. Its translation: CSARDARHSSYNEQFF.